This TCR beta chain was identified in a study of T-cell reconstitution after alpha-beta-depleted transplantation in children. Preparation of the TCRbeta library used unique molecular identifiers. TCRdb fed the PCR reads into MiXCR, producing one record per CDR3 protein. Here the sample spans 250,000 to 300,000 distinct CDR3 sequences, nearly 8% being singletons. Regarding the study as a whole: Hyperexpanded clones declined; after one year, newly produced T cells mostly supplied diversity. As was reported, about two months after transplant, alpha-beta T cells came from several hundred expanded graft clones.

At least ten counts were recorded for this clonotype. Its antigen is still unknown. The ends were cut back, 4 bases at V and 2 bases at J, with 9 bases in the middle. This CDR3 comprises 14 residues. The receptor's source is a female patient aged 2-9 years who had a stem cell transplant for Fanconi anemia, so the T cells may come from the graft donor. Material: peripheral blood, obtained 360 days after TCRalphabeta/CD19-depleted stem cell transplant. The rearrangement uses TRBV12-3 or TRBV12-4 and TRBJ1-5; D gene uncertain. CDR3 residues: CASSYQSGNQPQHF. The CDR3 nucleotides are TGTGCCAGCAGTTACCAGTCAGGCAATCAGCCCCAGCATTTT.